Below are 9 T cell receptor beta chains sequenced from a single sample in a study of T cells expressing NK-cell markers. TCRdb processed the 5' RACE reads again and assigns one entry to each CDR3 protein, with no DNA. The sample's table shows over 150,000 distinct CDR3 sequences. Sequencing was done on a sample of blood T cells: a sorted CD56 or NKG2C T cell subset, CD4+ or CD8+ T cells, or bulk PBMC T cells (not recorded which). These receptors were collected from a woman aged 50 to 60 in good health.

The chain couples TRBV2 to TRBJ2-1; TCRdb picks TRBD2, but there is no DNA to check that call. CDR1 is SNHLY and CDR2 is FYNNEI in the germline V gene. This CDR3 comprises 13 residues. The CDR3: CASSSDPQAGAFF.

The chain carries TRBV20-1 and TRBJ2-2; there is no DNA to check the TCRdb D call of TRBD1. Germline V lookup: CDR1 DFQATT, CDR2 SNEGSKA (reference sequence). The CDR3 is 17 amino acids. CDR3 amino acids: CSARTGSGTGDPGELFF.

This chain joins TRBV2 and TRBJ2-1; the D gene TCRdb calls, TRBD2, cannot be checked with no DNA. Germline V gene lookup returns CDR1 SNHLY and CDR2 FYNNEI. The length of the CDR3 is 15 residues. The CDR3 loop is CASSEEPGLAHEQFF.

The chain couples TRBV7-8 to TRBJ2-5. This CDR3 spans 14 amino acids. Germline assignment: CDR1 SGHVS and CDR2 FQNEAQ. CDR3: CASSSSVGEETQYF. The entire variable domain, with the rest obtained from reference TRBV7-8 and TRBJ2-5, is as follows: GAGVSQSPRYKVAKRGQDVALRCDPISGHVSLFWYQQALGQGPEFLTYFQNEAQLDKSGLPSDRFFAERPEGSVSTLKIQRTQQEDSAVYLCASSSSVGEETQYFGPGTRLLVL.

The rearrangement links TRBV5-6 to TRBJ2-3; TCRdb gives TRBD2 as the D gene, but with no DNA this cannot be confirmed. CDR1 and CDR2 (germline): SGHDT, YYEEEE. The CDR3 runs 14 residues. CDR3: CASSLISSWDTQYF.

This chain links TRBV2 with TRBJ2-5; lacking DNA, the TRBD2 call made by TCRdb goes unchecked. The CDR3 is 13 residues long. Germline CDR1 SNHLY, CDR2 FYNNEI. The CDR3 sequence is CASRAEAGETQYF.

This chain links TRBV7-3 with TRBJ2-5; as DNA is missing, the TRBD1 call by TCRdb cannot be tested. There are 13 residues in the CDR3. The germline V gene has CDR1 SGHTA and CDR2 FQGTGA. This CDR3 reads CASSFGTGFGMYF.

V and J are TRBV2 and TRBJ2-5; TCRdb reports TRBD1, a call that lacks DNA to check it against. The CDR3 has 16 amino acids. The germline CDR1 and CDR2 sequences are SNHLY and FYNNEI. CDR3: CASIPRDRGPQETQYF.

The rearrangement uses TRBV7-2 and TRBJ2-5; the D gene TCRdb calls, TRBD1, cannot be checked with no DNA. The CDR3 extends over 14 amino acids. The germline CDR1 and CDR2 sequences are SGHTA and FQGNSA. The CDR3 protein is CASAGGNAKETQYF.